Listed below are T cell receptor beta chains from one sample, sequenced in a study of regulatory T cells in long-lasting Graves disease. TCRdb passed the multiplex PCR reads through MiXCR, listing each CDR3 protein once. The table has 250,000 to 300,000 distinct CDR3 sequences, around 21% seen once; the top ten hold about 61%. The sample consisted of peripheral blood mononuclear cells (PBMCs), taken when the disease was refractory, from a patient treated with antithyroid drugs. All receptors derive from a female donor with Graves disease. Both conserved end residues are part of each CDR3. A D gene is named only where the DNA matches it firmly. The size entry is marked missing in some rows and otherwise reads once, few, many or a size class.

clone size | CDR3 length | J gene | D gene | V gene | CDR3 protein | CDR3 DNA
- | 14 | TRBJ2-3 | TRBD1 | TRBV12-3/TRBV12-4 | CASADRVGPDTQYF | TGTGCCAGCGCCGACAGGGTGGGCCCAGATACGCAGTATTTT
few | 13 | TRBJ2-5 | - | TRBV7-9 | CASSSGSTETQYF | TGTGCCAGCAGCTCGGGTAGTACGGAGACCCAGTACTTC
- | 14 | TRBJ2-7 | TRBD1 | TRBV6-2/TRBV6-3 | CASSPLDRGDEQYF | TGTGCCAGCAGTCCCCTCGACAGGGGGGACGAGCAGTACTTC
many | 13 | TRBJ1-2 | - | TRBV20-1 | CSARNRETKGYTF | TGCAGTGCTAGAAACCGGGAAACTAAAGGCTACACCTTC
few | 16 | TRBJ2-7 | - | TRBV9 | CASSLAPDGSLYEQYF | TGTGCCAGCAGCTTGGCCCCGGACGGCAGCCTATACGAGCAGTACTTC
many | 12 | TRBJ2-7 | - | TRBV6-2/TRBV6-3 | CASSYQGYEQYF | TGTGCCAGCAGTTACCAGGGATACGAGCAGTACTTC
many | 16 | TRBJ2-5 | TRBD1 | TRBV28 | CASSLPDRDPQETQYF | TGTGCCAGCAGTTTGCCTGACAGGGACCCCCAAGAGACCCAGTACTTC
- | 19 | TRBJ2-1 | TRBD2 | TRBV28 | CASSSQRTSGLSSYNEQFF | TGTGCCAGCAGTTCCCAACGGACTAGCGGGCTTAGCTCCTACAATGAGCAGTTCTTC
few | 16 | TRBJ2-5 | TRBD2 | TRBV9 | CASSPHSREGLETQYF | TGTGCCAGCAGCCCCCACAGCCGGGAGGGGCTGGAGACCCAGTACTTC
- | 15 | TRBJ2-7 | TRBD2 | TRBV6-1 | CATGLAGGPEYEQYF | TGTGCCACAGGACTAGCGGGAGGGCCGGAATACGAGCAGTACTTC
few | 14 | TRBJ2-5 | TRBD1 | TRBV20-1 | CSAGSGTGEETQYF | TGCAGTGCTGGGTCCGGGACAGGGGAAGAGACCCAGTACTTC
few | 15 | TRBJ2-6 | - | TRBV9 | CASSVVASGANVLTF | TGTGCCAGCAGCGTAGTTGCTTCTGGGGCCAACGTCCTGACTTTC
many | 16 | TRBJ1-1 | TRBD1 | TRBV6-9 | CASSSPRTGGEERAFF | TGTGCCAGCAGTTCACCACGGACAGGGGGGGAAGAGAGAGCTTTCTTT
many | 17 | TRBJ2-2 | - | TRBV9 | CASSVEGSITNTGELFF | TGTGCCAGCAGCGTAGAGGGTAGCATCACGAACACCGGGGAGCTGTTTTTT
- | 14 | TRBJ2-5 | - | TRBV6-1 | CASSRGLAQETQYF | TGTGCCAGCAGCCGGGGTTTGGCCCAAGAGACCCAGTACTTC
many | 13 | TRBJ2-7 | TRBD2 | TRBV20-1 | CSVGGTSGYEQYF | TGCAGTGTTGGGGGGACTAGCGGTTACGAGCAGTACTTC
- | 14 | TRBJ1-6 | - | TRBV6-5 | CASSYEGNRPPLHF | TGTGCCAGCAGCTACGAGGGCAATAGACCACCCCTCCACTTT
few | 15 | TRBJ2-7 | - | TRBV3-1 | CASSQDFSGSYEQYF | TGTGCCAGCAGCCAAGATTTTAGCGGATCCTACGAGCAGTACTTC
- | 15 | TRBJ2-7 | - | TRBV19 | CASSIIQGGTHEQCF | TGTGCCAGTAGTATTATCCAGGGGGGTACCCACGAGCAGTGCTTC
many | 11 | TRBJ2-7 | - | TRBV30 | CAWTRGDEQYF | TGTGCCTGGACTAGAGGGGACGAGCAGTACTTC
- | 12 | TRBJ2-5 | - | TRBV20-1 | CSAKTAQETQYF | TGCAGTGCTAAGACGGCCCAAGAGACCCAGTACTTC
few | 13 | TRBJ1-1 | - | TRBV20-1 | CSTRAASANEAFF | TGCAGTACTAGAGCGGCCTCGGCGAATGAAGCTTTCTTT
few | 16 | TRBJ2-7 | TRBD2 | TRBV9 | CASSPRTSGSTYEQYF | TGTGCCAGCAGCCCCCGGACTAGCGGGAGTACGTACGAGCAGTACTTC
many | 15 | TRBJ2-2 | - | TRBV2 | CASSKDGANTGELFF | TGTGCCAGCTCCAAGGATGGGGCGAACACCGGGGAGCTGTTTTTT
many | 14 | TRBJ2-7 | - | TRBV11-2 | CASSYPNRVYEQYF | TGTGCCAGCAGCTACCCCAACAGGGTGTACGAGCAGTACTTC
few | 14 | TRBJ2-5 | - | TRBV6-1 | CASSRGQLQANEYF | TGTGCCAGCAGTAGGGGCCAATTACAAGCGAACGAGTACTTC
many | 15 | TRBJ1-1 | - | TRBV12-3/TRBV12-4 | CASSLFGSGGTEAFF | TGTGCCAGCAGTTTATTTGGGTCGGGCGGGACTGAAGCTTTCTTT
- | 14 | TRBJ2-7 | - | TRBV5-6 | CASSLGQDAYEQYF | TGTGCCAGCAGCTTGGGGCAGGACGCCTACGAGCAGTACTTC
- | 17 | TRBJ2-1 | TRBD2 | TRBV29-1 | CSVAGTSGASSYNEQFF | TGCAGCGTCGCCGGGACTAGCGGGGCCTCATCCTACAATGAGCAGTTCTTC
- | 12 | TRBJ2-5 | - | TRBV7-9 | CASSFPVETQYF | TGTGCCAGCAGCTTCCCGGTCGAGACCCAGTACTTC
few | 15 | TRBJ2-1 | TRBD2 | TRBV2 | CATWTSGRSYNEQFF | TGTGCCACCTGGACTAGCGGGAGGTCCTACAATGAGCAGTTCTTC
- | 17 | TRBJ2-2 | - | TRBV4-2 | CASSQVPSGANTGELFF | TGTGCCAGCAGCCAAGTACCGAGTGGGGCTAACACCGGGGAGCTGTTTTTT
many | 16 | TRBJ2-4 | - | TRBV4-3 | CASSQDGLGAKNIQYF | TGCGCCAGCAGCCAAGACGGCCTTGGGGCCAAAAACATTCAGTACTTC